Below are 22 T cell receptor beta chains sequenced from a single sample in a study of T cells after yellow fever vaccination. TCRdb independently ran MiXCR on the 5' RACE reads; one entry per CDR3 protein. This table holds under 400,000 distinct CDR3 sequences, approximately 10% found once. This specimen consisted of PBMCs, obtained on the day of the first yellow fever vaccination. The receptor source for this set is a man aged 18 to 35 who received the YFV17D yellow fever vaccine.

The V and J genes are TRBV4-2 and TRBJ1-2; D remains unclear. The CDR3 is made up of 15 amino acids. V lost 3 bases to trimming and J lost 6 bases, with 17 bases between them. In germline, CDR1 is LGHNA, CDR2 YNFKEQ. The CDR3 DNA is TGTGCCAGCAGCCAGCGACTATCCCCCGGGGATGGCTACACCTTC. This encodes CASSQRLSPGDGYTF.

The table lists this clonotype with a few counts. This chain links TRBV5-6 with TRBJ2-5; TRBD2 aligns across 11 bases. J was trimmed by 5 bases and V by 4 bases; bases with no gene match: 7. Germline values: CDR1 SGHDT, CDR2 YYEEEE. The CDR3 has 15 amino acids. The CDR3 here is CASSTGLAARETQYF. Here the CDR3 DNA reads TGTGCCAGCAGCACGGGACTAGCGGCCCGCGAGACCCAGTACTTC.

This clonotype was recorded many times. The J gene is TRBJ2-1, the V gene TRBV4-1; 12 nucleotides line up with TRBD2. The length of the CDR3 is 15 residues. V lost 2 bases to trimming and J lost 15 bases; unmatched junction nucleotides: 11. Looked up from germline, CDR1 is MGHRA and CDR2 is YSYEKL. This CDR3 reads CASSQPRHLAGGRFF. In DNA form, the CDR3 reads TGCGCCAGCAGCCAACCCAGGCACCTAGCGGGGGGGCGGTTCTTC.

There are many counts of this clonotype. V is TRBV5-1 and J is TRBJ2-5, with TRBD2 as a possible D gene (6 bases). CDR1 SGHRS and CDR2 YFSETQ come from the germline V gene. The CDR3 loop spans 13 amino acids. The ends were cut back, 5 bases at V and 2 bases at J, with 10 bases in the middle. CDR3 sequence: CASRGTAQETQYF. Here the CDR3 DNA reads TGCGCCAGCAGAGGGACTGCTCAAGAGACCCAGTACTTC.

Only a few counts were recorded for this clonotype. The V call is TRBV10-2, the J call TRBJ2-3; a weak D match, TRBD2 (6 bases). This CDR3 region has 14 residues. Trimming left V 6 bases short and J 4 bases short, with 14 bases between. The germline CDR1 and CDR2 sequences are WSHSY and SAAADI. CDR3 amino acids: CASSRGVSADTQYF. The CDR3 region has the DNA TGCGCCAGCAGCCGCGGGGTGTCGGCAGATACGCAGTATTTT.

This clonotype was counted ten times or more. The J gene is TRBJ2-5, the V gene TRBV7-2; D is perhaps TRBD1 (5 bases). The germline gives CDR1 SGHTA, CDR2 FQGNSA. Trimming took off 4 bases at V and 5 bases at J, with 11 bases between the two ends. The CDR3 loop spans 13 amino acids. The CDR3 DNA sequence: TGTGCCAGCAGCTCGAACAAGGGGGAGACCCAGTACTTC. Translating it yields CASSSNKGETQYF.

This clonotype was detected many times. The chain couples TRBV7-2 to TRBJ1-2, with D uncertain. Trimming pared 4 bases from V and 4 bases from J, leaving 7 bases between. The length of the CDR3 is 12 residues. Germline CDR1 is SGHTA and CDR2 is FQGNSA. CDR3 amino acids: CASSSKGYGYTF. The CDR3 coding sequence is TGTGCCAGCAGCTCCAAGGGCTATGGCTACACCTTC.

This clonotype was detected only a few times. This chain joins TRBV9 and TRBJ2-1; D possibly matches TRBD1 or TRBD2 (5 bases each). V was clipped by 4 bases and J by 1 base, with 21 bases between them. Germline V gene data show CDR1 as SGDLS and CDR2 as YYNGEE. The CDR3 extends over 18 amino acids. Here the CDR3 reads CASSSAGANPLSYNEQFF. The CDR3 region has the DNA TGTGCCAGCAGCTCCGCCGGGGCAAACCCCCTTTCCTACAATGAGCAGTTCTTC. Together with reference TRBV9 and TRBJ2-1, the CDR3 gives the full variable domain: DSGVTQTPKHLITATGQRVTLRCSPRSGDLSVYWYQQSLDQGLQFLIQYYNGEERAKGNILERFSAQQFPDLHSELNLSSLELGDSALYFCASSSAGANPLSYNEQFFGPGTRLTVL.

The table lists this clonotype with a few counts. This chain joins TRBV28 and TRBJ1-5, with D possibly matching TRBD1 (5 bases). This CDR3 is built from 15 residues. From germline, CDR1 is MDHEN and CDR2 SYDVKM. Trimming stripped 3 bases from V and 2 bases from J, with 11 bases between. Here the CDR3 DNA reads TGTGCCAGCAGTTTCCGCAGGGAAGGCAATCAGCCCCAGCATTTT. Translation: CASSFRREGNQPQHF.

In DNA, the CDR3 is TGTGCCAGCGGCTATCCGGCAGGGGCTGGCACCGGGGAGCTGTTTTTT. This codes for CASGYPAGAGTGELFF. The chain combines TRBV6-1 with TRBJ2-2; the D gene is possibly TRBD1 (6 bases). Between the trimmed V and J ends, which lost 8 bases and 4 bases, there was a span of 20 bases. CDR1 MNHNS and CDR2 SASEGT come from the germline V gene. The CDR3 covers 16 residues.

In its sample, this clonotype was seen a few times. The chain combines TRBV29-1 with TRBJ2-7; D is possibly TRBD2 (6 bases). CDR1 SQVTM and CDR2 ANQGSEA come from the germline V gene. Between the trimmed V and J ends, which lost 1 base and 3 bases, there was a span of 10 bases. The length of the CDR3 is 13 residues. The CDR3 coding sequence is TGCAGCGTTGAAGTTACGCGGGACTACGAGCAGTACTTC. Protein: CSVEVTRDYEQYF.

The table lists this clonotype with a few counts. The rearrangement joins TRBV20-1 to TRBJ2-1; D gene unclear. Looked up from germline, CDR1 is DFQATT and CDR2 is SNEGSKA (reference sequence). V dropped 5 bases and J dropped 0 bases, with 11 bases sitting between them. CDR3 length: 14 residues. CDR3 amino acids: CSAPPGPSYNEQFF. CDR3 nucleotide sequence: TGCAGTGCTCCCCCCGGGCCCTCCTACAATGAGCAGTTCTTC.

This clonotype showed up many times. The genes are TRBV5-1 and TRBJ1-6; D is ambiguous. Germline V gives CDR1 SGHRS, CDR2 YFSETQ. V lost 1 base and J 8 bases, leaving 10 bases between the germline ends. The CDR3 has 14 amino acids. The CDR3 is CASSLSGSDSPLHF. The CDR3 DNA is TGCGCCAGCAGCTTGTCGGGGTCCGATTCACCCCTCCACTTT.

This clonotype was found a few times. A much larger clone differs by one base, so this may be a read error. V gene TRBV6-2 or TRBV6-3 combines with J gene TRBJ2-2; D remains unclear. V gave up 4 bases and J gave up 6 bases, with 3 bases separating them. CDR3 length equals 11 residues. Germline CDR1 MNHEY, CDR2 SVGEGT. CDR3 sequence: CASSSAGELFF. The CDR3 region has the DNA TGTGCCAGCAGTTCGGCCGGGGAGCTGTTTTTT.

This clonotype was observed a handful of times. The chain employs TRBV12-3 or TRBV12-4 and TRBJ1-2; perhaps TRBD1 as D (6 bases). The CDR3 length is 15 residues. Between the trimmed V and J ends, which lost 6 bases and 6 bases, there was a span of 20 bases. This CDR3 reads CASRLMITGNDGYTF. CDR3 nucleotide sequence: TGTGCCAGCAGACTAATGATAACAGGGAACGATGGCTACACCTTC.

This clonotype was seen a handful of times. This rearrangement joins TRBV6-2 or TRBV6-3 to TRBJ2-7, with 9 bases fitting TRBD1. CDR1 and CDR2 from the germline V gene are MNHEY and SVGEGT. The CDR3 contains 13 residues. The J segment lost 5 bases and the V segment lost 6 bases, leaving 5 bases of the junction unmatched. CDR3 nucleotide sequence: TGTGCCAGCAGGTCGACAGGGGGTAACGAGCAGTACGTC. This gives the protein CASRSTGGNEQYV.

This CDR3 reads CASSLRSLYDTEAFF. The CDR3 coding sequence is TGTGCCAGCAGCCTTCGATCGTTGTACGACACTGAAGCTTTCTTT. The chain combines TRBV7-9 with TRBJ1-1; D ambiguous. Deletions cut 5 bases from V and 3 bases from J, with 16 bases between. The V gene's germline CDR1 is SEHNR and CDR2 FQNEAQ (reference sequence). The CDR3 sequence is 15 residues long.

Many counts were recorded for this clonotype. This rearrangement joins TRBV20-1 to TRBJ1-2; D is perhaps TRBD1 (5 bases). With 2 bases removed from V and 4 bases from J, the gap between germline ends came to 14 bases. The CDR3 has 14 amino acids. Per the germline V gene, CDR1 is DFQATT and CDR2 is SNEGSKA (reference sequence). CDR3 amino acids: CSARFLDGAYGYTF. The CDR3 coding sequence is TGCAGTGCTAGATTTTTGGACGGGGCCTATGGCTACACCTTC.

This chain joins TRBV7-3 and TRBJ2-3; 11 bases fit TRBD2. The CDR3 has 18 residues. Germline V gene lookup returns CDR1 SGHTA and CDR2 FQGTGA. V was clipped by 5 bases and J by 6 bases; unmatched bases: 16. CDR3 sequence (DNA): TGTGCCAGCAGCGCGGGTGTAGCGGGGGGGCCCTCCCCGGATACGCAGTATTTT. Amino acid sequence: CASSAGVAGGPSPDTQYF.

In this sample, this clonotype turned up a few times. The V call is TRBV20-1, the J call TRBJ1-1, with a weak D call TRBD1 (6 bases). Trimming left V 7 bases short and J 4 bases short, with 19 bases between. CDR1 is DFQATT, CDR2 SNEGSKA, per germline (reference sequence). The length of the CDR3 is 14 residues. In DNA, the CDR3 is TGCAGTGTTTTGGGACACCCCGTGGGCACTGAAGCTTTCTTT. This codes for CSVLGHPVGTEAFF.

This clonotype came up many times. V gene TRBV4-2 combines with J gene TRBJ2-4; TRBD2 is a possible D gene (6 bases). This CDR3 has 16 residues. Germline-derived CDR1 and CDR2 are LGHNA and YNFKEQ. Trimming removed 4 bases at V and 2 bases at J, with 15 bases between. CDR3 sequence reads: CASSPASGGSKNIQYF. The CDR3 DNA sequence: TGTGCCAGCAGCCCCGCTTCTGGGGGGTCCAAAAACATTCAGTACTTC.

This clonotype was seen repeatedly, ten times or more. This chain connects TRBV9 to TRBJ2-3; D is tentatively TRBD1 or TRBD2 (5 bases each). CDR1 and CDR2 from the germline V gene are SGDLS and YYNGEE. The V end was cut by 4 bases, the J end by 4 bases, with 22 bases between. The CDR3 spans 17 residues. In DNA, the CDR3 is TGTGCCAGCAGCTCCGACCAAGCAGGGTGGGGGTCAGATACGCAGTATTTT. Amino acids: CASSSDQAGWGSDTQYF.